The 13 T cell receptor beta chains below come from one sample, sequenced in a study of T cell responses to AZD1222 COVID-19 vaccine. Data came from immunoSEQ multiplex PCR; TCRdb stores just in-frame clones and leaves some out. The sample consists of around 110,000 clones, approximately 84% of them appearing once. The source was peripheral blood, collected on day 0 of AZD1222 vaccination. These receptors were collected from an adult in good health.

The V call is TRBV11-2, the J call TRBJ2-7; D is perhaps TRBD1 (6 bases). Germline assignment: CDR1 SGHAT and CDR2 FQNNGV. CDR3 length: 15 residues. Trimming stripped 3 bases from V and 3 bases from J, with 15 bases between. The CDR3 loop is CASSFPAGTNYEQYF. The CDR3 DNA reads TGTGCCAGCAGCTTCCCCGCCGGGACAAACTACGAGCAGTACTTC.

The rearrangement links TRBV6-5 to TRBJ2-3; 8 bases match TRBD1. Germline CDR1 MNHEY, CDR2 SVGAGI. V lost 4 bases and J lost 5; bases outside the gene matches: 8. This CDR3 has 15 residues. This chain's CDR3 is CASSLRTGGIDTQYF. The CDR3 DNA reads as TGTGCCAGCAGTTTGAGAACAGGGGGAATAGATACGCAGTATTTT.

The rearrangement links TRBV11-3 to TRBJ2-1; D is undetermined. The CDR3 is 14 residues long. The V gene's germline CDR1 is SGHNT and CDR2 YENEEA. V lost 4 bases, J lost 5 bases, and 12 bases lay in between. The CDR3 is CASSSPGRDNEQFF. CDR3 DNA: TGTGCCAGCAGCTCTCCGGGCAGAGACAATGAGCAGTTCTTC.

DNA of the CDR3: TGTGCCAGCAGCCCCTTCCGGGCGGGGAGCACAGATACGCAGTATTTT. Translating gives CASSPFRAGSTDTQYF. V is TRBV3-1 (or the pseudogene TRBV3-2) and J is TRBJ2-3; a possible D gene is TRBD2 (6 bases). The CDR3 is 16 amino acids. In germline, CDR1 is LGHDT, CDR2 YNNKEL (reference sequence). Trimming removed 4 bases from V and 0 bases from J, with 14 bases in between.

V usage is TRBV19 and J usage is TRBJ2-2; the D is unclear. From germline, CDR1 is LNHDA and CDR2 SQIVND (reference sequence). The CDR3 runs to 14 residues. The V and J ends lost 3 bases and 6 bases respectively, with 11 bases between them. The CDR3 sequence is CASSILRQAGELFF. The CDR3 DNA reads as TGTGCCAGTAGTATCCTCCGGCAGGCCGGGGAGCTGTTTTTT.

The chain recombines TRBV2 with TRBJ2-7, with TRBD2 identical over 11 bases. After removal of 6 bases from V and 4 bases from J, the junction contained 2 bases not matched to a gene. CDR1 is SNHLY, CDR2 FYNNEI, per germline. The CDR3 has 13 amino acids. The chain's CDR3 is CASRGLAVYEQYF. CDR3 DNA sequence: TGTGCCAGCAGGGGACTAGCGGTTTACGAGCAGTACTTC.

This chain connects TRBV12-1 to TRBJ2-6; the table names TRBD2, a call not compared with the DNA. TRBV12-1 is an annotated pseudogene. The CDR3 runs 18 residues. The DNA for the CDR3 is TGTGCCAGCAGCCGAACTCCTGCCCCTAGCTCTGGGGCCAACGTCCTGACTTTC. Protein: CASSRTPAPSSGANVLTF.

This chain links TRBV25-1 with TRBJ1-4; D perhaps matches TRBD1 (5 bases). Germline CDR1 is MGHDK and CDR2 is SYGVNS. The CDR3 consists of 18 residues. The V and J ends lost 0 bases and 6 bases respectively, with 20 bases between them. CDR3 nucleotide sequence: TGTGCCAGCAGTGAATATCTGGGACGGCGTGACTCCGATGAAAAACTGTTTTTT. This codes for CASSEYLGRRDSDEKLFF.

The chain recombines TRBV15 with TRBJ2-3, with D unclear. In germline, CDR1 is LNHNV, CDR2 YYDKDF (reference sequence). This CDR3 spans 14 amino acids. The V and J ends lost 5 bases and 1 base respectively, with 10 bases between them. CDR3 loop: CATSPFSGTDTQYF. The CDR3, as DNA: TGTGCCACCAGCCCCTTTTCGGGCACAGATACGCAGTATTTT.

This chain connects TRBV9 to TRBJ2-2; D is uncertain. V dropped 1 base and J dropped 3 bases, with 13 bases sitting between them. This CDR3 has 16 residues. The V gene's germline CDR1 is SGDLS and CDR2 YYNGEE. CDR3 sequence: CASSVSGRVDTGELFF. CDR3 bases: TGTGCCAGCAGCGTATCTGGGCGAGTGGACACCGGGGAGCTGTTTTTT.

This clone was observed a handful of times. This chain joins TRBV29-1 and TRBJ2-7; 9 nucleotides align to TRBD1. V trimming: 2 bases; J trimming: 5 bases; junction bases outside the gene matches: 7. The germline CDR1 and CDR2 sequences are SQVTM and ANQGSEA. The CDR3 loop spans 14 amino acids. CDR3 in DNA: TGCAGCGTTGAAAGCGTGGGACAGGGCCACGAGCAGTACTTC. Amino acid sequence: CSVESVGQGHEQYF.

This chain joins TRBV6-5 and TRBJ2-3, with 10 bases matching TRBD1. The CDR3 runs 16 residues. Germline CDR1 MNHEY, CDR2 SVGAGI. With 0 bases clipped from V and 4 bases from J, the junction kept 4 bases outside the gene matches. CDR3 amino acids: CASSYSRTGGADTQYF. DNA for the CDR3: TGTGCCAGCAGTTACTCTCGGACAGGGGGAGCAGATACGCAGTATTTT.

This chain connects TRBV9 to TRBJ2-7; 7 bases are a match to TRBD2. After removal of 0 bases from V and 6 bases from J, the junction contained 12 bases not matched to a gene. The CDR3 has 16 residues. The V gene's germline CDR1 is SGDLS and CDR2 YYNGEE. The DNA for the CDR3 is TGTGCCAGCAGCGTAGGAGGTGGGCGGGGGTACACCGAGCAGTACTTC. Translated: CASSVGGGRGYTEQYF.